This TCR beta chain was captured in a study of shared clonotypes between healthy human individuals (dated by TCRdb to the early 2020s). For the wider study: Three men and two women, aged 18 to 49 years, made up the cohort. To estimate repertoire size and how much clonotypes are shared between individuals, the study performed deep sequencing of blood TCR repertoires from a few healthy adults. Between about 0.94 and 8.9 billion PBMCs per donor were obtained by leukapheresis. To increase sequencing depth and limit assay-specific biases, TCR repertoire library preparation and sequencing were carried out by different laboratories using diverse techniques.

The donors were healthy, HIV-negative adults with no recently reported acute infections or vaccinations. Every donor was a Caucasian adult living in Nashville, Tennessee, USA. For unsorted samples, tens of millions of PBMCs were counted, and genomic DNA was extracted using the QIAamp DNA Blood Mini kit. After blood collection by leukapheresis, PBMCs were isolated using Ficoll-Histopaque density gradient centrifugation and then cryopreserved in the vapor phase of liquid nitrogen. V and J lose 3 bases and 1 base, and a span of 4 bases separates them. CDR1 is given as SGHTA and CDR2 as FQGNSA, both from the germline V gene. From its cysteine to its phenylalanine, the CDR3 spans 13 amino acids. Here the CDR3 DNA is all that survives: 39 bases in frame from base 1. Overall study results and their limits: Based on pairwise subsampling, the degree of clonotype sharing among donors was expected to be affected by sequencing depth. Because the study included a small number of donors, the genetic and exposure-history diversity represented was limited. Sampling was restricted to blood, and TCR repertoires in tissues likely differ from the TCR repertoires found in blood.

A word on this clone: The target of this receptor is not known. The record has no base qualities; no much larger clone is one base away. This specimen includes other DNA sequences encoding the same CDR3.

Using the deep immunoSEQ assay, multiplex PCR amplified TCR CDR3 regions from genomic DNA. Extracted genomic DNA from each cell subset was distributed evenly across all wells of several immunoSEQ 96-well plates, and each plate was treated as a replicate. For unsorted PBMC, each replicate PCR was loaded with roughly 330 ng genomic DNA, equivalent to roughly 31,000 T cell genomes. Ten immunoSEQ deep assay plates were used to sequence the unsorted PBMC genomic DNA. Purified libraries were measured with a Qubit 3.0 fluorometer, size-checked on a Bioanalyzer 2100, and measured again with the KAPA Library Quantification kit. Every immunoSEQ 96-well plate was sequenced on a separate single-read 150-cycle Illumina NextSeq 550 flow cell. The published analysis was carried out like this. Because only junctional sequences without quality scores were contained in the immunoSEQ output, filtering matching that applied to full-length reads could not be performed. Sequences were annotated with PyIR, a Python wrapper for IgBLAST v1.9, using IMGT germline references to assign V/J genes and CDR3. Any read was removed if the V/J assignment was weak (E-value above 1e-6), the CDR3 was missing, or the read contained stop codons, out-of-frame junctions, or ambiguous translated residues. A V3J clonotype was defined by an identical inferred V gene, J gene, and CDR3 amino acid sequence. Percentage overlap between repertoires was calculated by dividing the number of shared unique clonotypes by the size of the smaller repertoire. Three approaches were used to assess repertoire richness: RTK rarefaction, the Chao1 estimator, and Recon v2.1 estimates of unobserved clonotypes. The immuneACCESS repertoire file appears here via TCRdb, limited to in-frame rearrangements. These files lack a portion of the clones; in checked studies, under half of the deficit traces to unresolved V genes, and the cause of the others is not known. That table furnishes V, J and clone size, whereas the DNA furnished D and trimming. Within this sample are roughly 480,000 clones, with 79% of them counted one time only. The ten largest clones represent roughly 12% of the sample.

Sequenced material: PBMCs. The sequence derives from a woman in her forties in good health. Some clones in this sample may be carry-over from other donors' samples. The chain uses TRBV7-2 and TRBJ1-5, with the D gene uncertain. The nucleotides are TGTGCCAGCAGCTTGGACAGCAATCAGCCCCAGCATTTT. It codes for CASSLDSNQPQHF.